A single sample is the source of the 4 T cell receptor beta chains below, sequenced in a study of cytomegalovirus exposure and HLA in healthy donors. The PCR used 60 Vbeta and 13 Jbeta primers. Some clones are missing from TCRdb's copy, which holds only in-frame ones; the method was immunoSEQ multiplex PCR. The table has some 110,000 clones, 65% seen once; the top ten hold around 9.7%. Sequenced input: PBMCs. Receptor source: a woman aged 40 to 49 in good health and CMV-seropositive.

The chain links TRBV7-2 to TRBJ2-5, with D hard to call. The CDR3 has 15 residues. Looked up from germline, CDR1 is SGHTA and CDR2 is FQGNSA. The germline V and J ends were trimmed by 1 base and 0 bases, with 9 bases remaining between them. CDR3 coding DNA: TGTGCCAGCAGCTTAGTTTGGTCGGACCAAGAGACCCAGTACTTC. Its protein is CASSLVWSDQETQYF.

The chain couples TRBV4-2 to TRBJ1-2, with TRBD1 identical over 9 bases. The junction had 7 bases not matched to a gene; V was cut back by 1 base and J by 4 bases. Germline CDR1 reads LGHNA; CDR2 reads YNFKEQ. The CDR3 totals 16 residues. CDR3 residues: CASSQVGQGTPYGYTF. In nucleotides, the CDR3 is TGTGCCAGCAGCCAAGTCGGACAGGGGACACCCTATGGCTACACCTTC.

CDR3 protein: CASSYEQGLGAEAFF. The DNA of the CDR3 is TGTGCCAGCAGTTACGAGCAGGGATTGGGCGCTGAAGCTTTCTTT. The chain couples TRBV6-5 to TRBJ1-1, with TRBD1 as a possible D gene (5 bases). In germline, CDR1 is MNHEY, CDR2 SVGAGI. The CDR3 covers 15 residues. V gave up 2 bases and J gave up 6 bases, with 16 bases separating them.

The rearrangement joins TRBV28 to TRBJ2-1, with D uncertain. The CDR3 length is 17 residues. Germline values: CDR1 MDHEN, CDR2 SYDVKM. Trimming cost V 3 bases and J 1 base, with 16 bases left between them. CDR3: CASSFSGSRKSYNEQFF. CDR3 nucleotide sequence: TGTGCCAGCAGTTTTTCTGGGTCGCGGAAGTCCTACAATGAGCAGTTCTTC.